This entry concerns a single TCR beta chain. Its antigen is not known. The sample has other DNA sequences that encode this CDR3 too. Healthy and HIV-negative, the adult donors had no recent acute infections or vaccinations. TCRdb's copy holds only in-frame clones and misses some; the assay was immunoSEQ multiplex PCR. Among over a million clones listed, roughly 95% were seen once. This sample was included in a study of shared clonotypes between healthy human individuals. Regarding the study as a whole: All-four-donor shared clonotypes had higher generation probabilities than non-shared clonotypes did.

The material sequenced was naive CD4+ T cells sorted from blood. Subset described: CD45RA+ positively selected. The TCR originated in a man aged 25-40 years in good health.

The CDR3 protein is CASSADSTDTQYF. The CDR3 DNA reads as TGCGCCAGCAGTGCCGACTCGACAGATACGCAGTATTTT. V is TRBV10-1 and J is TRBJ2-3; unclear D gene. Trimming removed 4 bases from V and 3 bases from J, with 8 bases in between. The CDR3 is 13 residues long. Germline V CDR1 and CDR2: WNHNN, SYGVQD (reference sequence).